This TCR beta chain emerged from a study of Graves' ophthalmopathy and Graves' hyperthyroidism. This clonotype was counted ten times or more. The germline V gene has CDR1 SQVTM and CDR2 ANQGSEA. Trimming took 4 bases from V and 1 from J, leaving 7 bases between them. This CDR3 region has 12 residues. The study amplified TCR beta CDR3 regions using RNA transcripts. Following a first-round RT-PCR that used HTBI primers, a second-round multiplex PCR was carried out. MiXCR, run by TCRdb on the multiplex PCR reads, gives a single entry per CDR3 protein. The data show a few hundred thousand distinct CDR3 sequences, about 16% seen once. Someone took the PBMCs out of approximately 9.2 ml of fresh peripheral blood.

The sequenced sample consisted of peripheral blood. The receptor comes from a woman aged 18-29 years with Graves' ophthalmopathy. This sequence joins TRBV29-1 and TRBJ1-1; D call uncertain. CDR3 sequence reads: CSVGLPNTEAFF. CDR3 nucleotide sequence: TGCAGCGTTGGCCTTCCGAACACTGAAGCTTTCTTT. The full variable domain, completed using reference TRBV29-1 and TRBJ1-1, is SAVISQKPSRDICQRGTSLTIQCQVDSQVTMMFWYRQQPGQSLTLIATANQGSEATYESGFVIDKFPISRPNLTFSTLTVSNMSPEDSSIYLCSVGLPNTEAFFGQGTRLTVV.